Listed below are T cell receptor beta chains from one sample, sequenced in a study of regulatory T cells in long-lasting Graves disease. TCRdb re-analysed the multiplex PCR reads in MiXCR, keeping a single row per CDR3 protein. The sample carries hundreds of thousands of distinct CDR3 sequences, approximately 12% recorded once. In addition, the sample was reused for a study of T cells in Graves' hyperthyroidism and ophthalmopathy.

The specimen was peripheral blood mononuclear cells (PBMCs), collected at new diagnosis, from a patient treated with antithyroid drugs. These receptors were collected from a woman under 40 with Graves disease. The CDR3 runs from the conserved cysteine through the conserved F or W. The D gene is left open where the match is weak. Expanded clones get a size class; other rows say once, few or many, or leave the size out.

CDR3nt: TGTGCCGGGGGGGACACTCCTAATGAAAAACTGTTTTTT
CDR3aa: CAGGDTPNEKLFF
j_gene: TRBJ1-4
v_gene: TRBV2
d_gene: NA
abundance: many

CDR3nt: TGCGCCAGCAGTGAGTATCGTGGAGGGGAGAATGAGCAGTTCTTC
CDR3aa: CASSEYRGGENEQFF
j_gene: TRBJ2-1
v_gene: TRBV10-2
d_gene: NA
abundance: many

CDR3nt: TGTGCCAGCAGCCCCCACGGGGGTGAAGCTTTCTTT
CDR3aa: CASSPHGGEAFF
j_gene: TRBJ1-1
v_gene: TRBV11-1
d_gene: NA
abundance: many

CDR3nt: TGTGCCAGCAGCAGACAGGGGTGGGGGAAGACTGAAGCTTTCTTT
CDR3aa: CASSRQGWGKTEAFF
j_gene: TRBJ1-1
v_gene: TRBV7-6
d_gene: TRBD1
abundance: few

CDR3nt: TGCAGGGGTAAGATGGGCACTGAAGCTTTCTTT
CDR3aa: CRGKMGTEAFF
j_gene: TRBJ1-1
v_gene: TRBV20-1
d_gene: NA
abundance: many

CDR3nt: TGTGCTACTAAACGGGGATTAAGTGACAATCAGCCCCAGCATTTT
CDR3aa: CATKRGLSDNQPQHF
j_gene: TRBJ1-5
v_gene: TRBV5-4
d_gene: NA
abundance: few

CDR3nt: TGTGCCAGCAGGCCAGACTTAGGGACCGGGGAGCTGTTTTTT
CDR3aa: CASRPDLGTGELFF
j_gene: TRBJ2-2
v_gene: TRBV6-1
d_gene: NA
abundance: many

CDR3nt: TGTGCCAGCAGCGTAAGCGGGAGGGGGGGTCGAGAGACCCAGTACTTC
CDR3aa: CASSVSGRGGRETQYF
j_gene: TRBJ2-5
v_gene: TRBV9
d_gene: TRBD2
abundance: NA

CDR3nt: TGCAGTGCTCTCGGGACTAGCGGGAGCCGGGAGACCCAGTACTTC
CDR3aa: CSALGTSGSRETQYF
j_gene: TRBJ2-5
v_gene: TRBV20-1
d_gene: TRBD2
abundance: many

CDR3nt: TGTGCCAGCAGGAAGGGGTCTTTCACAGATACGCAGTATTTT
CDR3aa: CASRKGSFTDTQYF
j_gene: TRBJ2-3
v_gene: TRBV2
d_gene: NA
abundance: many

CDR3nt: TGTGCCAGCAGTTTCCCGGGGGACGAGCAGTACTTC
CDR3aa: CASSFPGDEQYF
j_gene: TRBJ2-7
v_gene: TRBV27
d_gene: NA
abundance: many

CDR3nt: TGTGCCATCAGTGAGTCAAGGGACTATGGCTACACCTTC
CDR3aa: CAISESRDYGYTF
j_gene: TRBJ1-2
v_gene: TRBV10-3
d_gene: NA
abundance: few

CDR3nt: TGCAGTGCTAGATTCTTAGGAGGGAGGGCCGGTGAGCAGTTCTTC
CDR3aa: CSARFLGGRAGEQFF
j_gene: TRBJ2-1
v_gene: TRBV20-1
d_gene: TRBD2
abundance: NA

CDR3nt: TGTGCCAGCAGTTTACGAGGGAGCGCTGAAGCTTTCTTT
CDR3aa: CASSLRGSAEAFF
j_gene: TRBJ1-1
v_gene: TRBV27
d_gene: NA
abundance: many

CDR3nt: TGTGCCAGCAGCTTCAACAGGGGCACTGAAGCTTTCTTT
CDR3aa: CASSFNRGTEAFF
j_gene: TRBJ1-1
v_gene: TRBV12-3/TRBV12-4
d_gene: TRBD1
abundance: many

CDR3nt: TGTGCCAGCAGCCAACACGGACAGGCTTCTTCACCCCTCCACTTT
CDR3aa: CASSQHGQASSPLHF
j_gene: TRBJ1-6
v_gene: TRBV3-1
d_gene: TRBD1
abundance: NA

CDR3nt: TGTGCCAGCAGCTTACCCGGGACAGGGGCCAATGAGCAGTTCTTC
CDR3aa: CASSLPGTGANEQFF
j_gene: TRBJ2-1
v_gene: TRBV7-8
d_gene: TRBD1
abundance: many

CDR3nt: TGTGCCAGTAGTACCAACAGGGAAGAGACCCAGTACTTC
CDR3aa: CASSTNREETQYF
j_gene: TRBJ2-5
v_gene: TRBV19
d_gene: NA
abundance: NA

CDR3nt: TGCGCCAGCAGCCAAGTCCCCGGTAACACCGGGGAGCTGTTTTTT
CDR3aa: CASSQVPGNTGELFF
j_gene: TRBJ2-2
v_gene: TRBV4-3
d_gene: NA
abundance: many

CDR3nt: TGTGCCAGCAGTTCCGGGACAGGGGGGGTAAACATTCAGTACTTC
CDR3aa: CASSSGTGGVNIQYF
j_gene: TRBJ2-4
v_gene: TRBV11-3
d_gene: TRBD1
abundance: once

CDR3nt: TGTGCCAGCAGTTTTGGGTCTAGCGGGAGTAGGAGCTACGAGCAGTACTTC
CDR3aa: CASSFGSSGSRSYEQYF
j_gene: TRBJ2-7
v_gene: TRBV12-3/TRBV12-4
d_gene: TRBD2
abundance: many

CDR3nt: TGTGCCAGCAGCTTATCTCCCACAGCACAAGAGACCCAGTACTTC
CDR3aa: CASSLSPTAQETQYF
j_gene: TRBJ2-5
v_gene: TRBV7-2
d_gene: NA
abundance: many

CDR3nt: TGTGCCAGCAGTCCCCGGACTAGCGGTATTTTCACAGATACGCAGTATTTT
CDR3aa: CASSPRTSGIFTDTQYF
j_gene: TRBJ2-3
v_gene: TRBV28
d_gene: TRBD2
abundance: many

CDR3nt: TGTGCCAGCAGCCTACCAGGGGTAGGATACGAGCAGTACTTC
CDR3aa: CASSLPGVGYEQYF
j_gene: TRBJ2-7
v_gene: TRBV7-9
d_gene: NA
abundance: NA

CDR3nt: TGTGCCGGGGGGAGCAATCAGCCCCAGCATTTT
CDR3aa: CAGGSNQPQHF
j_gene: TRBJ1-5
v_gene: TRBV28
d_gene: NA
abundance: few

CDR3nt: TGCAGCGCGGGGACAGGGGGCGGAAACACCATATATTTT
CDR3aa: CSAGTGGGNTIYF
j_gene: TRBJ1-3
v_gene: TRBV29-1
d_gene: TRBD1
abundance: few

CDR3nt: TGTGCCAGCAGTTTAGTATTGCGTTTGGGACAGGGGAACACCGGGGAGCTGTTTTTT
CDR3aa: CASSLVLRLGQGNTGELFF
j_gene: TRBJ2-2
v_gene: TRBV12-3/TRBV12-4
d_gene: TRBD1
abundance: many

CDR3nt: TGTGCCACCCAGGGGGGTGAGGCAGCCGACGAGCAGTACTTC
CDR3aa: CATQGGEAADEQYF
j_gene: TRBJ2-7
v_gene: TRBV24-1
d_gene: NA
abundance: many

CDR3nt: TGTGCCAGCAGCCTGGGGGTAACGAATCAGCCCCAGCATTTT
CDR3aa: CASSLGVTNQPQHF
j_gene: TRBJ1-5
v_gene: TRBV3-1
d_gene: NA
abundance: NA

CDR3nt: TGTGCCATTGGGACAATTCTTCAGAACTATGGCTACACCTTC
CDR3aa: CAIGTILQNYGYTF
j_gene: TRBJ1-2
v_gene: TRBV12-3/TRBV12-4
d_gene: NA
abundance: many

CDR3nt: TGCAGTGCTCGAGGGGCCCGGCGGTACAATGAGCAGTTCTTC
CDR3aa: CSARGARRYNEQFF
j_gene: TRBJ2-1
v_gene: TRBV20-1
d_gene: NA
abundance: NA

CDR3nt: TGTGCCAGCAGTGAACTCCCGGACAGGTTCTACGAGCAGTACTTC
CDR3aa: CASSELPDRFYEQYF
j_gene: TRBJ2-7
v_gene: TRBV6-2/TRBV6-3
d_gene: TRBD1
abundance: many

CDR3nt: TGCAGTGCTAGAGCCATGGGGAGAGGGGGGGGGGACAATGAGCAGTTCTTC
CDR3aa: CSARAMGRGGGDNEQFF
j_gene: TRBJ2-1
v_gene: TRBV20-1
d_gene: NA
abundance: NA

CDR3nt: TGTGCCAGCAGCCGTCGGACAGGGGAGGTCAATGAGCAGTTCTTC
CDR3aa: CASSRRTGEVNEQFF
j_gene: TRBJ2-1
v_gene: TRBV11-3
d_gene: TRBD1
abundance: many

CDR3nt: TGTGCCAGCACCTCGACAGAGTCGTGGGAGGCTTTCTTT
CDR3aa: CASTSTESWEAFF
j_gene: TRBJ1-1
v_gene: TRBV2
d_gene: NA
abundance: many

CDR3nt: TGCGCCAGCAGCCCGAGCGTTAGGAACCGCGAAAGGGGCAATCAGCCCCAGCATTTT
CDR3aa: CASSPSVRNRERGNQPQHF
j_gene: TRBJ1-5
v_gene: TRBV4-1
d_gene: NA
abundance: NA

CDR3nt: TGTGCCAGTAGCCGGTCCGGGACAGGGAGGTCTGAAGCTTTCTTT
CDR3aa: CASSRSGTGRSEAFF
j_gene: TRBJ1-1
v_gene: TRBV19
d_gene: TRBD1
abundance: many

CDR3nt: TGTGCCAGCAGCTTGGCCACTGTCACAGATACGCAGTATTTT
CDR3aa: CASSLATVTDTQYF
j_gene: TRBJ2-3
v_gene: TRBV5-6
d_gene: NA
abundance: many

CDR3nt: TGCAGTGCTAGAGAGCAGAGCGGGGCGGGGCTAAATGAGCAGTTCTTC
CDR3aa: CSAREQSGAGLNEQFF
j_gene: TRBJ2-1
v_gene: TRBV20-1
d_gene: TRBD2
abundance: NA

CDR3nt: TGTGCCAGCTCACCCCAGCGAGATACGCAGTATTTT
CDR3aa: CASSPQRDTQYF
j_gene: TRBJ2-3
v_gene: TRBV18
d_gene: NA
abundance: many

CDR3nt: TGCAGTGCCTCGACAGGGGGATATGAAAAACTGTTTTTT
CDR3aa: CSASTGGYEKLFF
j_gene: TRBJ1-4
v_gene: TRBV20-1
d_gene: TRBD1
abundance: many

CDR3nt: TGCAGTGCTAGAGTTTGGTCGAGACTAGGGAACACCGGGGAGCTGTTTTTT
CDR3aa: CSARVWSRLGNTGELFF
j_gene: TRBJ2-2
v_gene: TRBV20-1
d_gene: NA
abundance: NA

CDR3nt: TGTGCCAGTACCTCGCAGGGTACAGATACGCAGTATTTT
CDR3aa: CASTSQGTDTQYF
j_gene: TRBJ2-3
v_gene: TRBV19
d_gene: NA
abundance: NA

CDR3nt: TGTGCCAGCACCCCCTCGGGGGCGGGAGGCCGGGAGACCCAGTACTTC
CDR3aa: CASTPSGAGGRETQYF
j_gene: TRBJ2-5
v_gene: TRBV28
d_gene: TRBD2
abundance: NA

CDR3nt: TGTGCCATCAGTGAGTCGGGCATCCCGGGGGCGCAGTTCTTC
CDR3aa: CAISESGIPGAQFF
j_gene: TRBJ2-1
v_gene: TRBV10-3
d_gene: NA
abundance: few

CDR3nt: TGCGCCAGCAGCTTGGTAGGGGGTGAAGATAATGAGCAGTTCTTC
CDR3aa: CASSLVGGEDNEQFF
j_gene: TRBJ2-1
v_gene: TRBV5-1
d_gene: NA
abundance: NA

CDR3nt: TGCGCCAGCAGCTTGACGGTGGTGGGGAGAGACAATGAGCAGTTCTTC
CDR3aa: CASSLTVVGRDNEQFF
j_gene: TRBJ2-1
v_gene: TRBV5-1
d_gene: NA
abundance: many

CDR3nt: TGTGCCAGCTCACCACCGCCCGGGGGCCTTGGTGATCAGCCCCAGCATTTT
CDR3aa: CASSPPPGGLGDQPQHF
j_gene: TRBJ1-5
v_gene: TRBV18
d_gene: NA
abundance: many

CDR3nt: TGTGCCACCAGTGACTCGGACGTCAATGAGCAGTTCTTC
CDR3aa: CATSDSDVNEQFF
j_gene: TRBJ2-1
v_gene: TRBV24-1
d_gene: NA
abundance: NA

CDR3nt: TGTGCCAGCAGTAAGACAGGTCAAGAGACCCAGTACTTC
CDR3aa: CASSKTGQETQYF
j_gene: TRBJ2-5
v_gene: TRBV2
d_gene: NA
abundance: many

CDR3nt: TGTGCCAGCAGTTACTACCGGGGGGAGATCGGGGAGCTGTTTTTT
CDR3aa: CASSYYRGEIGELFF
j_gene: TRBJ2-2
v_gene: TRBV6-2/TRBV6-3
d_gene: TRBD2
abundance: many

CDR3nt: TGCGCCAGCAGCTTGTATACAGGGTCGAACACCGGGGAGCTGTTTTTT
CDR3aa: CASSLYTGSNTGELFF
j_gene: TRBJ2-2
v_gene: TRBV5-1
d_gene: NA
abundance: many

CDR3nt: TGTGCCAGCAGCTCGACCGATCGGAGACAGCCCCAGCATTTT
CDR3aa: CASSSTDRRQPQHF
j_gene: TRBJ1-5
v_gene: TRBV2
d_gene: NA
abundance: NA

CDR3nt: TGCAGCGTTGTTTCGGGCAGGGAAGGCTACACCTTC
CDR3aa: CSVVSGREGYTF
j_gene: TRBJ1-2
v_gene: TRBV29-1
d_gene: NA
abundance: few

CDR3nt: TGTGCCAGCAGTCACCAGGGACTAGCGGTCTACAATGAGCAGTTCTTC
CDR3aa: CASSHQGLAVYNEQFF
j_gene: TRBJ2-1
v_gene: TRBV6-2/TRBV6-3
d_gene: TRBD2
abundance: NA